Presented here are 12 T cell receptor beta chains from one specimen sequenced in a study of blood T cell repertoires in COVID-19. Assay: immunoSEQ multiplex PCR; the TCRdb copy retains only in-frame clones and omits some. The sample yields 200,000 to 250,000 clones, less than 90% seen once. Sequenced input: peripheral blood. The receptors come from a woman aged 60-75 years who had recovered from COVID-19.

Ten or more counts support this clone. Other DNA sequences in the same sample also yield this CDR3. This sequence joins TRBV27 and TRBJ1-5, with D uncertain. Germline values: CDR1 MNHEY, CDR2 SMNVEV (reference sequence). Between the trimmed V and J ends, which lost 2 bases and 2 bases, there was a span of 7 bases. There are 14 residues in the CDR3. CDR3 loop: CASSLRQGNQPQHF. CDR3 DNA sequence: TGTGCCAGCAGTTTAAGGCAGGGCAATCAGCCCCAGCATTTT.

The rearrangement uses TRBV5-6 and TRBJ2-1; the match to TRBD1 covers 8 bases. CDR3 length: 16 residues. Germline-derived CDR1 and CDR2 are SGHDT and YYEEEE. The V and J ends lost 0 bases and 5 bases, in that order; junction bases with no gene match: 7. The CDR3 protein is CASSLARTGWDNEQFF. The CDR3 DNA is TGTGCCAGCAGCTTGGCCAGGACAGGGTGGGACAATGAGCAGTTCTTC.

This clone turned up a few times. This chain links TRBV30 with TRBJ1-5; D is perhaps TRBD1 (6 bases). The CDR3 consists of 12 residues. The V gene's germline CDR1 is GTSNPN and CDR2 SVGIG (reference sequence). CDR3 sequence reads: CASGDFNQPQHF. The CDR3 region has the DNA TGTGCTTCAGGGGATTTCAATCAGCCCCAGCATTTT.

The V gene is TRBV5-6, the J gene TRBJ2-5, with TRBD1 matching over 11 bases. The V and J ends lost 1 base and 3 bases, in that order; junction bases with no gene match: 5. Germline V gene lookup returns CDR1 SGHDT and CDR2 YYEEEE. The CDR3 totals 16 residues. The CDR3 bases are TGTGCCAGCAGCTTGAGGACAGGGGGCCGGGAAGAGACCCAGTACTTC. Translated, it gives CASSLRTGGREETQYF.

The chain couples TRBV5-4 to TRBJ1-3; 7 bases line up with TRBD1. J lost 3 bases, V lost 0 bases, and 3 bases had no gene match. Per germline, CDR1 SGHNT and CDR2 YYREEE (reference sequence). CDR3 length: 15 residues. CDR3 residues: CASSLAGGLGNTIYF. The CDR3 nucleotides are TGTGCCAGCAGCTTGGCAGGGGGTCTTGGAAACACCATATATTTT.

The chain couples TRBV7-6 to TRBJ1-1; TRBD1 agrees at 8 bases. Germline lookup yields CDR1 SGHVS and CDR2 FNYEAQ. This CDR3 comprises 15 residues. The V and J ends lost 5 bases and 1 base, in that order; junction bases with no gene match: 6. The CDR3 DNA sequence: TGTGCCAGCAGCCAGAGACAGGGGACGAACACTGAAGCTTTCTTT. Amino acid sequence: CASSQRQGTNTEAFF.

Only a few counts were recorded for this clone. The rearrangement joins TRBV11-2 to TRBJ1-1, with unresolved D. The germline gives CDR1 SGHAT, CDR2 FQNNGV. The ends were cut back, 8 bases at V and 1 base at J, with 11 bases in the middle. This CDR3 is built from 13 residues. In nucleotides, the CDR3 is TGTGCCAGCGGAGAGTTAGGGAACACTGAAGCTTTCTTT. Its protein product is CASGELGNTEAFF.

The chain combines TRBV25-1 with TRBJ2-3, with TRBD2 identical over 8 bases. The V segment lost 5 bases and the J segment 8 bases; nucleotides outside the gene matches: 12. The CDR3 has 15 amino acids. Germline CDR1 reads MGHDK; CDR2 reads SYGVNS. CDR3 residues: CASSSYGGGPFTQYF. CDR3 nucleotide sequence: TGTGCCAGCAGTTCCTACGGGGGGGGCCCTTTTACGCAGTATTTT.

This chain uses TRBV4-2 with TRBJ2-5; 11 nucleotides match TRBD2. Trimming at V came to 1 base and at J to 5 bases, leaving 9 bases not matched to a gene. Germline V lookup: CDR1 LGHNA, CDR2 YNFKEQ. This CDR3 spans 17 amino acids. This chain's CDR3 is CASSQVSGGAVDETQYF. The DNA for the CDR3 is TGTGCCAGCAGCCAAGTTAGCGGGGGGGCCGTTGACGAGACCCAGTACTTC.

The count of this clone is one. This chain uses TRBV9 with TRBJ2-1; 10 bases map to TRBD2. Germline V gives CDR1 SGDLS, CDR2 YYNGEE. With V trimmed by 5 bases and J by 6 bases, 5 bases remained unmatched. The CDR3 loop spans 14 amino acids. For the CDR3, the DNA is TGTGCCAGCAGTAGTAGCGGGGGGTCCAATGAGCAGTTCTTC. It yields the protein CASSSSGGSNEQFF. The entire variable domain, with the rest obtained from reference TRBV9 and TRBJ2-1, is as follows: DSGVTQTPKHLITATGQRVTLRCSPRSGDLSVYWYQQSLDQGLQFLIQYYNGEERAKGNILERFSAQQFPDLHSELNLSSLELGDSALYFCASSSSGGSNEQFFGPGTRLTVL.

This clone has just a few counts. This chain links TRBV2 with TRBJ1-1, with D unclear. The CDR3 has 15 amino acids. Per germline, CDR1 SNHLY and CDR2 FYNNEI. V was pared by 6 bases and J by 1 base, with 15 bases between. In DNA, the CDR3 is TGTGCCAGCAGATCAGTCCTGGGGAGGAACACTGAAGCTTTCTTT. Protein sequence: CASRSVLGRNTEAFF.

The CDR3 DNA sequence: TGTGCCAGCAGTCCAGGGGGCGCCTATGGCTACACCTTC. This codes for CASSPGGAYGYTF. V usage is TRBV12-3 or TRBV12-4 and J usage is TRBJ1-2; the match to TRBD1 covers 8 bases. This CDR3 has 13 residues. J gave up 4 bases and V 5 bases, and 3 bases lay outside the gene matches.